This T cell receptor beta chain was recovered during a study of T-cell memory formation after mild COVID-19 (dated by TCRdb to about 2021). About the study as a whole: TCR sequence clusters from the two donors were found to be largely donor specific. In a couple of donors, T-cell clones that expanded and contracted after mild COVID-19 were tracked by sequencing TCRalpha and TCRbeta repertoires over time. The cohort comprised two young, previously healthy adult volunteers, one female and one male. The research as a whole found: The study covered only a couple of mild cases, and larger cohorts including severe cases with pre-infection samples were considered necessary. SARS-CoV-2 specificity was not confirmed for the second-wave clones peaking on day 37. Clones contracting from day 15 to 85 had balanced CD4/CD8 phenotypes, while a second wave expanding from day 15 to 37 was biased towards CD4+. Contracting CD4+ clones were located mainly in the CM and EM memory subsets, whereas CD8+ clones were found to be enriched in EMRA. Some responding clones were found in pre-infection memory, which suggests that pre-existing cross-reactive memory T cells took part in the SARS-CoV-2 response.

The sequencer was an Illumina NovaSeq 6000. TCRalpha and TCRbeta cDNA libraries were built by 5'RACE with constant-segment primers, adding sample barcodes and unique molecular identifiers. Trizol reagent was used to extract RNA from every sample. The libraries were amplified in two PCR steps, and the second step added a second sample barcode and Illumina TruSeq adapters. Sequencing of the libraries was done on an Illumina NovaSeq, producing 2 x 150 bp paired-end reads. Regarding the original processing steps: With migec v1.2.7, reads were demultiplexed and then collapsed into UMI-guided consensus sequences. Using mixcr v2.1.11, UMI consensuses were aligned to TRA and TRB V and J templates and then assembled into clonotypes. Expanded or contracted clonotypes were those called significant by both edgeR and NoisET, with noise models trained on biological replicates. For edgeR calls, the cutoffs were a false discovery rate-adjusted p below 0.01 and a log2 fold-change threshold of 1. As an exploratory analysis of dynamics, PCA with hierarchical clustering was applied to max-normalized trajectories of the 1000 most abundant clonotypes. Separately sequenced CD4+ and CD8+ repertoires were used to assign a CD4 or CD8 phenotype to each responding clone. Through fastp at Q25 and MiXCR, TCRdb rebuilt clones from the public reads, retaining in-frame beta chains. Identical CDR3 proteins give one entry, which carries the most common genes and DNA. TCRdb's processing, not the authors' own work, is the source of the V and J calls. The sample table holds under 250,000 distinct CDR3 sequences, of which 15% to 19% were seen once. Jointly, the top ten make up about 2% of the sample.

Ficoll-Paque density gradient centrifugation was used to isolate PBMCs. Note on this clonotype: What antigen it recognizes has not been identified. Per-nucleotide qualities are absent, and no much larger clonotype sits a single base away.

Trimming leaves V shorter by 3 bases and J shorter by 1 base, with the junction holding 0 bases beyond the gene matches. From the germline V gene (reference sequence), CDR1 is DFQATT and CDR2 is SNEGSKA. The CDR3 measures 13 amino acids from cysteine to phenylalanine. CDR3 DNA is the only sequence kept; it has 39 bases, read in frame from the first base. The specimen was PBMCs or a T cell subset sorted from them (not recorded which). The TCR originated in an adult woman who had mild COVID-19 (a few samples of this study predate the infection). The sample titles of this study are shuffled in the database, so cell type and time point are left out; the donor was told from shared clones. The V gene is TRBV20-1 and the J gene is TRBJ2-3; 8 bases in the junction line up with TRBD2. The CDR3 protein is CSARREGTDTQYF. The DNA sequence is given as TGCAGTGCTAGGCGGGAGGGCACAGATACGCAGTATTTT.